This T cell receptor (beta chain) was sequenced in a study of T cell clusters in autoimmune cytopenias. Study-level results: No cluster-lack signature appeared between secondary cytopenia and chronic lymphocytic leukemia patients, apparently due to lymphoma masking. TRB repertoire shifts in secondary cytopenia and chronic lymphocytic leukemia mostly reflected lymphoma, not autoimmunity.

Multiplex touch-down PCR amplified TRB using TRB-A and TRB-B pools in one tube. From the multiplex PCR reads, TCRdb lists one entry per CDR3 protein and no DNA. The ten top clones account for around 40%, within a sample of just over 6,000 distinct CDR3 sequences. Concerning this clonotype: Its antigen is not known.

The CDR3 runs to 15 residues. TRB amplification used approximately 0.25 ug of peripheral blood genomic DNA. These sequences were also reported in another study, on T cell repertoires in aging, cancer and after chemotherapy. That investigation notes: Age-matched healthy donors had significantly more diverse, less clonal blood TCR repertoires than untreated cancer patients.

Input material: peripheral blood. The chain has TRBV21-1 and TRBJ1-1; the D call of TRBD1 rests on TCRdb alone, since no DNA is present to check it. TRBV21-1 represents a pseudogene. The sequence was obtained from a human donor in good health. The CDR3: CASSYTDRVGAEAFF.